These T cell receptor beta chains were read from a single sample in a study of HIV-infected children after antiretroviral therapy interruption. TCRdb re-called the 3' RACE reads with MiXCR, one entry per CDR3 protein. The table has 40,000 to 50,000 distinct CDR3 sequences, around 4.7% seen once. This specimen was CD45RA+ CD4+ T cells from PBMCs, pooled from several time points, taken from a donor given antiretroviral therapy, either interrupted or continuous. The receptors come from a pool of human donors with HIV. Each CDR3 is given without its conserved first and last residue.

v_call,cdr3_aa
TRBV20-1,SAKKGAGGETQY
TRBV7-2,ASSLAALGQGGSQPQH
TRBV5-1,ASSWGQAAKDTQY
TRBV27,ASSRYRGRGMKKADNSPLH
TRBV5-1,ASSSASSYNEQF
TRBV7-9,ASSFSGGAVYEQY
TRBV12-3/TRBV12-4,ASSRQGRGTGELF
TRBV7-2,ASSLNGAVYEQY
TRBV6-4,ASSRRTGGDTEAF
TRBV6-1,ASSATGGDEKLF
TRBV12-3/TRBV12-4,ASSYGTVDTEAF
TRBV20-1,SARAPNEKLF
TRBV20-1,SGETPNGYT
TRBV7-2,ASSRDRVGQPTDTQY
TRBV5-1,ASSSLDYGGYT
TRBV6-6,ASSDSSYNSPLY
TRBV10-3,AISESIGRASEQY
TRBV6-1,ASSQHNEQF
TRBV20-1,SARDGGGNTEAF
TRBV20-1,SASSGGRTGELF
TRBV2,ASSDTDYEQY
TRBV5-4,ASSLDRGTDTQY
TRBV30,AWSRTLGNNEQF
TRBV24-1,ATADVRLRAF
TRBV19,ASTAVWGGEQF
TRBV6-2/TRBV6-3,ASRNSGGGRNEQF
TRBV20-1,SAPIAGSGETQY
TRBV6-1,ASRGYSGNTIY
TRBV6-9,ASSLRGQLAKNIQY
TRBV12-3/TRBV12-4,ASSPTGDDNEQF
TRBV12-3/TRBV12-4,ASSLGQSIYEQY
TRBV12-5,ASGYRLAAAKSYNSPLH
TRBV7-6,ASSLVGPPSQETQY
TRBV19,ASSSGQGMRGYT
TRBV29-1,SVLGGLTDTQY
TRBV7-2,ASSSDRDNEQF
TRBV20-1,SARWVRETQY
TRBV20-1,SAKSPRGGYEQY
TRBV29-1,SVSQGENTEAF
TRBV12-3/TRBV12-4,ASSPGGSQNTEAF
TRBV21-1,ASSKNISGTRPSRTDTQY
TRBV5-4,ASSLEGGWGYNEQF
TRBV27,ARRERGGKTDTQY
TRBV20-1,SASSTGIPNT
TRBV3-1,ASSPLSRGATGANVLT
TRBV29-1,SVGTGGTYNEQF